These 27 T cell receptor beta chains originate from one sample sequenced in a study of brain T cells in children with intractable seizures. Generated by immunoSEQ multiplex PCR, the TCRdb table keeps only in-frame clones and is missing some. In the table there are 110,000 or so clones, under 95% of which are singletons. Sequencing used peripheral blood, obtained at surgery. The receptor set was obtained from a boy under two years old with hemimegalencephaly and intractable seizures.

The CDR3 reads CASSQGRGSSYEQYF. The CDR3, as DNA: TGCGCCAGCAGCCAGGGAAGGGGGAGCTCCTACGAGCAGTACTTC. The chain is built from TRBV4-3 and TRBJ2-7; D perhaps matches TRBD1 (6 bases). Germline CDR1 and CDR2: LGHNA and YSLEER. This CDR3 spans 15 amino acids. Deletions cut 3 bases from V and 0 bases from J, with 12 bases between.

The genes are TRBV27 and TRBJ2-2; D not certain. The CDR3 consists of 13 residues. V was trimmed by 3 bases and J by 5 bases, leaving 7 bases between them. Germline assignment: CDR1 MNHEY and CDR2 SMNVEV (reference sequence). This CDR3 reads CASSLKGTGELFF. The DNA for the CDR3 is TGTGCCAGCAGTTTGAAGGGTACCGGGGAGCTGTTTTTT.

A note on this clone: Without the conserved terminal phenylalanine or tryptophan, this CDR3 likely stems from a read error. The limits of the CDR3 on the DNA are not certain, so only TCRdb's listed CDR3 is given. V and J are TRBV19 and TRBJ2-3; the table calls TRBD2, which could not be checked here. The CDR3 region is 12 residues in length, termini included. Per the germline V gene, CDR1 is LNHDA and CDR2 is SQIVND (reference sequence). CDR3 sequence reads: CASSMAGTSGIL.

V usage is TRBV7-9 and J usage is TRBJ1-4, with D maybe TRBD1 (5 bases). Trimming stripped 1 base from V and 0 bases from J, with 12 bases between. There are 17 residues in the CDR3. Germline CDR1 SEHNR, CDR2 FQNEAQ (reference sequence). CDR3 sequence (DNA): TGTGCCAGCAGCTTAGGAGGGCCCAGGGCAACTAATGAAAAACTGTTTTTT. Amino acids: CASSLGGPRATNEKLFF. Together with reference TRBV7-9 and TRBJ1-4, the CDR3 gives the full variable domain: DTGVSQNPRHKITKRGQNVTFRCDPISEHNRLYWYRQTLGQGPEFLTYFQNEAQLEKSRLLSDRFSAERPKGSFSTLEIQRTEQGDSAMYLCASSLGGPRATNEKLFFGSGTQLSVL.

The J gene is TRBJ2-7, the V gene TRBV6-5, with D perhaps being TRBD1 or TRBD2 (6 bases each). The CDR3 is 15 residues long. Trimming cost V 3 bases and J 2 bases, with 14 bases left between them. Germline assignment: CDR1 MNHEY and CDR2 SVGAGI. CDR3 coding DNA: TGTGCCAGCAGTTATTACACCGGGGGCGCCTACGAGCAGTACTTC. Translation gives CASSYYTGGAYEQYF.

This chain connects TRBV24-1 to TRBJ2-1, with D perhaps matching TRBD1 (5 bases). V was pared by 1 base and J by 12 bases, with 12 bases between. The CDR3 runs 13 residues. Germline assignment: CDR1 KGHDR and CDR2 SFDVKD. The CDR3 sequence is CATSDFEAQGQFF. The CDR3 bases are TGTGCCACCAGTGATTTTGAGGCCCAGGGGCAGTTCTTC.

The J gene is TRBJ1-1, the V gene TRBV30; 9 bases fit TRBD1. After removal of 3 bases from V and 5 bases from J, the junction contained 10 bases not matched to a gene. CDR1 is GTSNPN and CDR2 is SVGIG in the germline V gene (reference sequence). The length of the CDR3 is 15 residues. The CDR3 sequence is CAWSGQTGGATEAFF. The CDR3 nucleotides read TGTGCCTGGAGCGGGCAGACAGGGGGGGCGACTGAAGCTTTCTTT.

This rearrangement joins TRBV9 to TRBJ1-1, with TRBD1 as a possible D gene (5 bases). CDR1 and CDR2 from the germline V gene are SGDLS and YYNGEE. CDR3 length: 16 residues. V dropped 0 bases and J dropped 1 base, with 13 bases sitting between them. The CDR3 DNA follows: TGTGCCAGCAGCGTAGGGGCAGGGATTGGGAACACTGAAGCTTTCTTT. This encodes CASSVGAGIGNTEAFF.

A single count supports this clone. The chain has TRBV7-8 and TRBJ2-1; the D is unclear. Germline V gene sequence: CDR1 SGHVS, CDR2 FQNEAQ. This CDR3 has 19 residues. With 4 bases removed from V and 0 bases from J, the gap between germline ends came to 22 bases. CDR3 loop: CASSSNRVPTLGSYNEQFF. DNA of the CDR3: TGTGCCAGCAGCTCAAACCGCGTGCCGACTCTAGGCTCCTACAATGAGCAGTTCTTC.

CDR3 protein: CAWRSQTGQGSYEQYF. Here the CDR3 DNA reads TGTGCCTGGAGGTCCCAGACAGGGCAGGGGTCCTACGAGCAGTACTTC. V gene TRBV30 combines with J gene TRBJ2-7, with 7 bases lining up with TRBD1. CDR1 GTSNPN and CDR2 SVGIG come from the germline V gene (reference sequence). The CDR3 spans 16 residues. The junction had 12 bases not matched to a gene; V was cut back by 3 bases and J by 1 base.

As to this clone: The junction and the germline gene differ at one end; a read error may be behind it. The CDR3 nucleotides are TGTGCCAGCAGCGGTCAGGATTTT. As protein: CASSGQDF. V and J are TRBV9 and TRBJ2-3, with D hard to call. The CDR3 is made up of 8 amino acids. Germline V lookup: CDR1 SGDLS, CDR2 YYNGEE.

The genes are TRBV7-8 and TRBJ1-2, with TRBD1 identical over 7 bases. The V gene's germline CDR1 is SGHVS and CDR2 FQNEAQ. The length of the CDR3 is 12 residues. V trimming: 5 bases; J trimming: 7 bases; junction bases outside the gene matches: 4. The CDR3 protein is CASSPWTGGYTF. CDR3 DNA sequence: TGTGCCAGCAGCCCTTGGACAGGTGGCTACACCTTC.

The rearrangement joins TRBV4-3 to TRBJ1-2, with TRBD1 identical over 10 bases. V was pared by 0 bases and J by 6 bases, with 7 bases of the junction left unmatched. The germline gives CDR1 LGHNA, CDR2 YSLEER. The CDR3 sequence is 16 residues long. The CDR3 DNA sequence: TGCGCCAGCAGCCAAGATCTCCCCGGGACAGGGGATGGCTACACCTTC. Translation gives CASSQDLPGTGDGYTF.

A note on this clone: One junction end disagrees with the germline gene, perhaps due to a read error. Here the CDR3 reads CASSLTSGSSYEQYF. The CDR3 DNA reads TGTGCCAGCAGCCTAACTAGCGGGAGCTCCTACGAGCAGTACTTC. The chain joins TRBV7-3 to TRBJ2-7; 11 nucleotides align to TRBD2. The CDR3 runs 15 residues. The germline V gene encodes CDR1 SGHTA and CDR2 FQGTGA.

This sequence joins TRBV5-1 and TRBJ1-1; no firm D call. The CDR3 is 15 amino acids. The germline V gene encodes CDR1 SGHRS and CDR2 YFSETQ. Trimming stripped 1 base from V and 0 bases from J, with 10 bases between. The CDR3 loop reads CASSLSGIMNTEAFF. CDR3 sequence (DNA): TGCGCCAGCAGCTTGTCGGGCATTATGAACACTGAAGCTTTCTTT.

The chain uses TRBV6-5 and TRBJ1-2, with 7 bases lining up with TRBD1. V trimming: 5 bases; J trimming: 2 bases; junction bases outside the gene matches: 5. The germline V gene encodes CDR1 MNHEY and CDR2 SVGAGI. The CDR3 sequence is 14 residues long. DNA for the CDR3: TGTGCCAGCAGTACCGGGACAGCCAACTATGGCTACACCTTC. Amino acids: CASSTGTANYGYTF.

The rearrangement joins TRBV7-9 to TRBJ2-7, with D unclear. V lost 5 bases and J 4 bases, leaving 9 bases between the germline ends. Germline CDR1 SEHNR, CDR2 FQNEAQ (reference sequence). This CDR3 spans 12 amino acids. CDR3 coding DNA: TGTGCCAGCAGCCGGTCTGCTTACGAGCAGTACTTC. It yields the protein CASSRSAYEQYF.

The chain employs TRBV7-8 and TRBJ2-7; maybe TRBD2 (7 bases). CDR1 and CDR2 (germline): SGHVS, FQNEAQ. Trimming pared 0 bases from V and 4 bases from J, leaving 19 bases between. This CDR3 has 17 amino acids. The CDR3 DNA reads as TGTGCCAGCAGCTTAGCGAAGGCCGGAGGGGGGGAATACGAGCAGTACTTC. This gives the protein CASSLAKAGGGEYEQYF.

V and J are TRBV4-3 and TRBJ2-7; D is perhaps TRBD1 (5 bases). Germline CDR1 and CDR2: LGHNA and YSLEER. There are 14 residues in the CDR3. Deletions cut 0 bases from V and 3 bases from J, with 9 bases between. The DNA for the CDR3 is TGCGCCAGCAGCCAAGATCAGGGCGGCTACGAGCAGTACTTC. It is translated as CASSQDQGGYEQYF.

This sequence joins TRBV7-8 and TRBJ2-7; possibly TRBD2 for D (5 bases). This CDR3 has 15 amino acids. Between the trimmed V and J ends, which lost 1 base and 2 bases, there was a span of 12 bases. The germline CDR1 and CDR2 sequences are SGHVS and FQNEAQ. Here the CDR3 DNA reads TGTGCCAGCAGCTTAGGGGTGCGGGCAGCCTACGAGCAGTACTTC. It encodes CASSLGVRAAYEQYF.

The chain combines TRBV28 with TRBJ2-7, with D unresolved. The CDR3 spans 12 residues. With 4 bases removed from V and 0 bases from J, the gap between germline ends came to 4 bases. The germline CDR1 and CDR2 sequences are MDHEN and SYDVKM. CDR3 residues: CASSYPSYEQYF. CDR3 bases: TGTGCCAGCAGTTACCCCTCCTACGAGCAGTACTTC.

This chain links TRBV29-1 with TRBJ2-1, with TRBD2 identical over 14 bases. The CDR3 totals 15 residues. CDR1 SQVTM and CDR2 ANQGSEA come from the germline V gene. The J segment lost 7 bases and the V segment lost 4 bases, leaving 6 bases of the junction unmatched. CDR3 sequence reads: CSVVGLAGGGNEQFF. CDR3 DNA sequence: TGCAGCGTTGTAGGACTAGCGGGAGGTGGTAATGAGCAGTTCTTC.

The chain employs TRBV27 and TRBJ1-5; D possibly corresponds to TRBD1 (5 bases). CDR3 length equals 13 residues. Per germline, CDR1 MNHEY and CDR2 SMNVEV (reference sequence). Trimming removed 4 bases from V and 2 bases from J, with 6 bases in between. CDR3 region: CASSWGGNQPQHF. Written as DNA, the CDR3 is TGTGCCAGCAGTTGGGGGGGCAATCAGCCCCAGCATTTT.

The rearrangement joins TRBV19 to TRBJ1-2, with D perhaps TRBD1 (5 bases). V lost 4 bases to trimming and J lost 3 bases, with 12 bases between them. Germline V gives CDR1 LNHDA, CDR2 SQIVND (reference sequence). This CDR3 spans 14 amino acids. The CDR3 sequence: CASSTSGEDYGYTF. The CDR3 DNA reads TGTGCCAGTAGTACCTCGGGGGAGGACTATGGCTACACCTTC.

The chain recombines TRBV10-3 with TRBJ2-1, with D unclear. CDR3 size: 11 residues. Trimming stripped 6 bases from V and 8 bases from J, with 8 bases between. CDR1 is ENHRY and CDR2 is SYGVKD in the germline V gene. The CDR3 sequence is CAISLLDEQFF. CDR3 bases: TGTGCCATCAGCCTTCTAGATGAGCAGTTCTTC.

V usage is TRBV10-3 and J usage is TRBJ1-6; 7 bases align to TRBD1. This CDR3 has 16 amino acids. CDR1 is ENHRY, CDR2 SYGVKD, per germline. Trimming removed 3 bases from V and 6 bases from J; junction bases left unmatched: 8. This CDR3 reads CAISEHRDSLNSPLHF. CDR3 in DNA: TGTGCCATCAGTGAACACCGGGACAGTCTTAATTCACCCCTCCACTTT.

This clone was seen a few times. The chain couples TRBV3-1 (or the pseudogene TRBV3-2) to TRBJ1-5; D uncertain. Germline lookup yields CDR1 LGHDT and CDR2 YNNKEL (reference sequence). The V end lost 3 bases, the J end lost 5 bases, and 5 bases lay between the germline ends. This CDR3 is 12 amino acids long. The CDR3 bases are TGTGCCAGCAGCCATGAGGATCAGCCCCAGCATTTT. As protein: CASSHEDQPQHF.